Here is one T cell receptor (beta chain) with its context. Libraries were prepared by immunoSEQ multiplex PCR; TCRdb keeps only in-frame clonotypes and omits some of them. The table lists fewer than 850,000 clones, approximately 97% of them singletons. This sample was included in a study of shared clonotypes between healthy human individuals. CD8 cells regarded as naive lacked CD45RO, were positively chosen for CCR7, and omitted terminally differentiated effector memory CD45RA+ cells. The CDR3 loop spans 13 amino acids. The J segment lost 4 bases and the V segment lost 9 bases, leaving 7 bases of the junction unmatched. CDR1 is MNHEY and CDR2 is SVGAGI in the germline V gene.

The receptor comes from a man aged 25-45 years in good health. The sequenced sample consisted of naive CD8+ T cells sorted from blood. The chain has TRBV6-5 and TRBJ1-1; 8 bases align to TRBD1. CDR3 region: CASSDRGSTEAFF. The DNA of the CDR3 is TGTGCCAGTAGTGACAGGGGAAGCACTGAAGCTTTCTTT.